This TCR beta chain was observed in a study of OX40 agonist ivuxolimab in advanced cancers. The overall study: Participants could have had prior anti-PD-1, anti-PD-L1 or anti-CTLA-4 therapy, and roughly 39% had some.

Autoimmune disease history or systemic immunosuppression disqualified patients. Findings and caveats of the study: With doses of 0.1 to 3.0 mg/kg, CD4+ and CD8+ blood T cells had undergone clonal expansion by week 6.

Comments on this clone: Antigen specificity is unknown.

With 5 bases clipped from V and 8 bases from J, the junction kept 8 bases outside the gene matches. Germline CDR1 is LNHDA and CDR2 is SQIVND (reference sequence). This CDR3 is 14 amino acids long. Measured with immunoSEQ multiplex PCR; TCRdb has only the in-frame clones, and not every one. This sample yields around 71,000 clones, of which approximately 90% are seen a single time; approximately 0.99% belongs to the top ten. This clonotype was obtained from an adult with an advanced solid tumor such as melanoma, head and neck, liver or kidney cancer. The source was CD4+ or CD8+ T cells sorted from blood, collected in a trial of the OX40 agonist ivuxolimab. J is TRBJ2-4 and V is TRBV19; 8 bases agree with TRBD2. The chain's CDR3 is CASSLRGALDIQYF. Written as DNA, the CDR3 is TGTGCCAGTAGTCTGCGGGGGGCGTTAGACATTCAGTACTTC.